One sample yielded the 7 T cell receptor beta chains listed below, sequenced in a study of cytomegalovirus exposure and HLA in healthy donors. The PCR employed 60 Vbeta primers together with 13 Jbeta primers. The repertoire was sequenced with immunoSEQ multiplex PCR; TCRdb's copy has only in-frame clones and lacks some. The table includes about 110,000 clones, approximately 72% detected once. Sample: PBMCs. These receptors all come from a man between 25 and 39 years old in good health and CMV-seronegative.

This chain links TRBV4-3 with TRBJ2-3; 10 bases fit TRBD1. This CDR3 has 15 residues. Trimming cost V 2 bases and J 5 bases; bases outside gene matches: 4. CDR1 is LGHNA and CDR2 is YSLEER in the germline V gene. CDR3 residues: CASSQRGQGVDTQYF. The CDR3 nucleotides are TGCGCCAGCAGCCAACGAGGACAGGGGGTAGATACGCAGTATTTT.

The V and J genes are TRBV7-2 and TRBJ2-5, with 8 bases identical to TRBD2. With V trimmed by 2 bases and J by 6 bases, 11 bases remained unmatched. The CDR3 has 16 residues. Germline CDR1 is SGHTA and CDR2 is FQGNSA. The chain's CDR3 is CASSLIQRGRQQTQYF. CDR3 DNA sequence: TGTGCCAGCAGCTTAATCCAGCGGGGGCGTCAACAGACCCAGTACTTC.

This chain connects TRBV6-5 to TRBJ2-5, with 7 bases matching TRBD1. With V trimmed by 4 bases and J by 5 bases, 7 bases remained unmatched. The germline V gene has CDR1 MNHEY and CDR2 SVGAGI. The CDR3 totals 14 residues. Here the CDR3 reads CASSSRTGMETQYF. Written as DNA, the CDR3 is TGTGCCAGCAGTTCGAGGACAGGAATGGAGACCCAGTACTTC.

The chain employs TRBV9 and TRBJ2-3; D is unresolved. V gave up 1 base and J gave up 1 base, with 13 bases separating them. The CDR3 has 16 residues. The germline gives CDR1 SGDLS, CDR2 YYNGEE. CDR3 bases: TGTGCCAGCAGCGTAAGCGTAATGAAAGGCACAGATACGCAGTATTTT. Its protein is CASSVSVMKGTDTQYF.

This chain links TRBV2 with TRBJ1-5; 10 nucleotides line up with TRBD1. This CDR3 comprises 14 residues. V lost 5 bases to trimming and J lost 6 bases; unmatched junction nucleotides: 4. From germline, CDR1 is SNHLY and CDR2 FYNNEI. This CDR3 is CASSQGDRGQPQHF. The CDR3 bases are TGTGCCAGCAGTCAGGGGGACAGGGGTCAGCCCCAGCATTTT.

This clone was counted a single time. This chain uses TRBV9 with TRBJ2-7, with 7 positions matching TRBD1. Unmatched junction bases numbered 7, after V lost 0 bases and J lost 1 base. The CDR3 loop spans 16 amino acids. Germline V gives CDR1 SGDLS, CDR2 YYNGEE. In DNA form, the CDR3 reads TGTGCCAGCAGCGTAGATCCGGGACAGCATTCCTACGAGCAGTACTTC. Amino acid sequence: CASSVDPGQHSYEQYF.

V and J are TRBV6-1 and TRBJ1-5; D may be TRBD1 (5 bases). Germline V lookup: CDR1 MNHNS, CDR2 SASEGT. CDR3 size: 13 residues. The V end was cut by 6 bases, the J end by 5 bases, with 11 bases between. Here the CDR3 reads CASRGEQDQPQHF. CDR3 coding DNA: TGTGCCAGCAGAGGAGAACAGGATCAGCCCCAGCATTTT.